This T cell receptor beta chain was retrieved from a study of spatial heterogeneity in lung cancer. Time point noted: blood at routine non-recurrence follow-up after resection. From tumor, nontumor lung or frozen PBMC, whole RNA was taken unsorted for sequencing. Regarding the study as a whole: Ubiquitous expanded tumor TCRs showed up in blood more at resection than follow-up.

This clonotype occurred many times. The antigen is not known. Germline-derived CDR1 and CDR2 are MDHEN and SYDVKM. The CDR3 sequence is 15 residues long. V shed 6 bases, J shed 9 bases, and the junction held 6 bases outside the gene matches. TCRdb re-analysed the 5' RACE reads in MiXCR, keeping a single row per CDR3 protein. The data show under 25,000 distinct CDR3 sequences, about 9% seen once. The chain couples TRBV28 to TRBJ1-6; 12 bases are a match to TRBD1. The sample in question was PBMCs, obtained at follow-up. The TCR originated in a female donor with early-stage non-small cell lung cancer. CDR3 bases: TGTGCCAGCAGAGGGGGACAGGGGGCGGGTTCACCCCTCCACTTT. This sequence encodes CASRGGQGAGSPLHF. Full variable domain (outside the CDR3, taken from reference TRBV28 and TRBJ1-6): DVKVTQSSRYLVKRTGEKVFLECVQDMDHENMFWYRQDPGLGLRLIYFSYDVKMKEKGDIPEGYSVSREKKERFSLILESASTNQTSMYLCASRGGQGAGSPLHFGNGTRLTVT.